One and the same sample provided the 20 T cell receptor beta chains below, sequenced in a study of cytomegalovirus exposure and HLA in healthy donors. PCR employed 60 Vbeta and 13 Jbeta primers. TCRdb's table, derived via immunoSEQ multiplex PCR, lists solely in-frame clones and lacks some. The table records roughly 130,000 clones, about 61% of them present only once. Specimen: PBMCs. The origin of the receptors is a male donor in good health and CMV-seronegative.

This clone came up once. V and J are TRBV18 and TRBJ1-2; tentative D call: TRBD1 (6 bases). Germline CDR1 KGHSH, CDR2 LQKENI. There are 15 residues in the CDR3. V was shortened by 3 bases and J by 2 bases, with 13 bases between the two germline ends. CDR3 coding DNA: TGTGCCAGCTCACCCGAGGACAGATGGAACTATGGCTACACCTTC. This sequence encodes CASSPEDRWNYGYTF.

The chain has TRBV27 and TRBJ2-2; the D gene is possibly TRBD1 (5 bases). The CDR3 length is 14 residues. From germline, CDR1 is MNHEY and CDR2 SMNVEV (reference sequence). V was cut by 4 bases and J by 1 base, with 7 bases left in between. CDR3 amino acids: CASSSGQNTGELFF. CDR3 bases: TGTGCCAGCAGTTCCGGACAGAACACCGGGGAGCTGTTTTTT.

This clone has more than one count but fewer than ten. The rearrangement links TRBV27 to TRBJ2-3; D perhaps matches TRBD1 (5 bases). The CDR3 consists of 13 residues. From germline, CDR1 is MNHEY and CDR2 SMNVEV (reference sequence). Trimming removed 5 bases from V and 3 bases from J, with 9 bases in between. CDR3 coding DNA: TGTGCCAGCAGTGGCAGGGCAACAGATACGCAGTATTTT. The encoded protein is CASSGRATDTQYF.

The chain links TRBV6-5 to TRBJ1-2; D gene unclear. V was cut by 4 bases and J by 5 bases, with 14 bases left in between. The germline CDR1 and CDR2 sequences are MNHEY and SVGAGI. This CDR3 is 14 amino acids long. The CDR3 DNA reads TGTGCCAGCAGTTTATCAGCGGGAAGGTATGGCTACACCTTC. Its translation is CASSLSAGRYGYTF.

The rearrangement links TRBV9 to TRBJ1-3; D remains ambiguous. The V gene lost 2 bases and the J gene lost 0 bases, with 15 bases spanning the gap. Germline V gene data show CDR1 as SGDLS and CDR2 as YYNGEE. The CDR3 extends over 17 amino acids. The CDR3 coding sequence is TGTGCCAGCAGCGTCTCACAGTTAAGTAACTCTGGAAACACCATATATTTT. This gives the protein CASSVSQLSNSGNTIYF.

Turning to this clone: A read error may account for a junction end that differs from germline. The rearrangement joins TRBV30 to TRBJ1-2; a possible D gene is TRBD1 (5 bases). Per germline, CDR1 GTSNPN and CDR2 SVGIG (reference sequence). CDR3 length equals 12 residues. CDR3 DNA sequence: TGTGCCCAAGCTCCAGGGAACTATGGCTACCCCTTC. Protein: CAQAPGNYGYPF. The variable domain in full, with the rest retrieved from reference TRBV30 and TRBJ1-2, is SQTIHQWPATLVQPVGSPLSLECTVEGTSNPNLYWYRQAAGRGLQLLFYSVGIGQISSEVPQNLSASRPQDRQFILSSKKLLLSDSGFYLCAQAPGNYGYPFGSGTRLTVV.

The sample holds a few counts of this clone. The chain links TRBV7-9 to TRBJ1-1; possible D gene TRBD1, 5 bases. The CDR3 totals 13 residues. Germline loops: CDR1 SEHNR, CDR2 FQNEAQ (reference sequence). V gave up 4 bases and J gave up 1 base, with 7 bases separating them. CDR3 nucleotide sequence: TGTGCCAGCAGCTGGGGGGGGAACACTGAAGCTTTCTTT. Protein product: CASSWGGNTEAFF. Full variable domain (outside the CDR3, taken from reference TRBV7-9 and TRBJ1-1): DTGVSQNPRHKITKRGQNVTFRCDPISEHNRLYWYRQTLGQGPEFLTYFQNEAQLEKSRLLSDRFSAERPKGSFSTLEIQRTEQGDSAMYLCASSWGGNTEAFFGQGTRLTVV.

This clone has more than one count but fewer than ten. The chain uses TRBV4-2 and TRBJ1-6, with TRBD1 matching over 7 bases. This CDR3 has 17 residues. Germline CDR1 and CDR2: LGHNA and YNFKEQ. Trimming removed 3 bases from V and 5 bases from J; junction bases left unmatched: 10. CDR3 sequence: CASSHDTTGVNNSPLHF. In nucleotides, the CDR3 is TGTGCCAGCAGCCACGACACAACAGGGGTAAATAATTCACCCCTCCACTTT.

This sequence joins TRBV25-1 and TRBJ1-5; no clear D gene. This CDR3 contains 13 residues. Trimming removed 2 bases at V and 8 bases at J, with 10 bases between. Germline V gives CDR1 MGHDK, CDR2 SYGVNS. CDR3 protein: CASSERGKEPQHF. CDR3 bases: TGTGCCAGCAGTGAACGAGGGAAGGAGCCCCAGCATTTT.

The CDR3 here is CASSPRGSPQETQYF. The CDR3 nucleotides are TGTGCCAGCAGCCCACGGGGATCTCCGCAAGAGACCCAGTACTTC. V usage is TRBV7-2 and J usage is TRBJ2-5, with a possible D match to TRBD2 (5 bases). Trimming stripped 5 bases from V and 2 bases from J, with 15 bases between. Looked up from germline, CDR1 is SGHTA and CDR2 is FQGNSA. CDR3 length: 15 amino acids.

This clone occurred a few times. The rearrangement uses TRBV14 and TRBJ2-1; TRBD1 might be the D (5 bases). The CDR3 has 16 amino acids. Per the germline V gene, CDR1 is SGHDN and CDR2 is FVKESK. The V gene lost 0 bases and the J gene lost 4 bases, with 13 bases spanning the gap. The CDR3 nucleotides read TGTGCCAGCAGCCAAGATAAGGGGATCCCTTACAATGAGCAGTTCTTC. Translated: CASSQDKGIPYNEQFF.

V and J are TRBV11-2 and TRBJ2-5; 8 bases fit TRBD1. Trimming cost V 6 bases and J 3 bases; bases outside gene matches: 6. The CDR3 has 14 residues. Germline V CDR1 and CDR2: SGHAT, FQNNGV. CDR3 protein: CASRKRTGKETQYF. CDR3 sequence (DNA): TGTGCCAGCAGGAAGAGGACAGGGAAAGAGACCCAGTACTTC.

V and J are TRBV19 and TRBJ2-5; 8 bases fit TRBD1. The CDR3 loop spans 13 amino acids. Trimming cost V 7 bases and J 4 bases; bases outside gene matches: 5. Germline CDR1 reads LNHDA; CDR2 reads SQIVND (reference sequence). This CDR3 is CASTQTGGETQYF. CDR3 coding DNA: TGTGCCAGTACCCAAACAGGGGGAGAGACCCAGTACTTC. The variable domain in full, with the rest retrieved from reference TRBV19 and TRBJ2-5, is DGGITQSPKYLFRKEGQNVTLSCEQNLNHDAMYWYRQDPGQGLRLIYYSQIVNDFQKGDIAEGYSVSREKKESFPLTVTSAQKNPTAFYLCASTQTGGETQYFGPGTRLLVL.

The chain couples TRBV7-2 to TRBJ2-1; 7 positions match TRBD1. Germline CDR1 is SGHTA and CDR2 is FQGNSA. CDR3 length: 14 amino acids. The junction had 3 bases not matched to a gene; V was cut back by 7 bases and J by 0 bases. For the CDR3, the DNA is TGTGCCAGCACCCGGGACAGCTCCTACAATGAGCAGTTCTTC. Translation: CASTRDSSYNEQFF.

This chain links TRBV4-1 with TRBJ1-5; D remains ambiguous. Germline-derived CDR1 and CDR2 are MGHRA and YSYEKL. The CDR3 is made up of 14 amino acids. V dropped 0 bases and J dropped 9 bases, with 12 bases sitting between them. CDR3 sequence reads: CASSQEQTGWPQHF. The CDR3 nucleotides are TGCGCCAGCAGCCAAGAACAGACCGGTTGGCCCCAGCATTTT.

This chain uses TRBV11-2 with TRBJ2-5; tentative D call: TRBD2 (6 bases). V gave up 1 base and J gave up 10 bases, with 16 bases separating them. CDR1 and CDR2 (germline): SGHAT, FQNNGV. The CDR3 extends over 14 amino acids. CDR3 in DNA: TGTGCCAGCAGCTTAGGCGCGCGGGGCGCGGACCAGTACTTC. Protein: CASSLGARGADQYF.

This chain connects TRBV18 to TRBJ2-5; D is perhaps TRBD1 (6 bases). This CDR3 contains 14 residues. Trimming shortened V by 5 bases and J by 3 bases, and 13 bases separated the two germline ends. Germline V gene sequence: CDR1 KGHSH, CDR2 LQKENI. The CDR3 protein is CASSITGPKETQYF. For the CDR3, the DNA is TGTGCCAGCTCAATAACAGGGCCGAAAGAGACCCAGTACTTC.

The V gene is TRBV29-1, the J gene TRBJ1-2; D might be TRBD1 (6 bases). The CDR3 extends over 12 amino acids. Between the trimmed V and J ends, which lost 7 bases and 4 bases, there was a span of 13 bases. The germline V gene encodes CDR1 SQVTM and CDR2 ANQGSEA. The CDR3 here is CSGIQGPYGYTF. The CDR3 region has the DNA TGCAGCGGCATACAGGGACCCTATGGCTACACCTTC.

The DNA for the CDR3 is TGTGCCAGCATGGCTCGCAGGGAAGAGACCCAGTACTTC. Encoded protein: CASMARREETQYF. The chain uses TRBV2 and TRBJ2-5, with D perhaps matching TRBD1 (5 bases). CDR1 and CDR2 from the germline V gene are SNHLY and FYNNEI. This CDR3 comprises 13 residues. Trimming took off 7 bases at V and 3 bases at J, with 12 bases between the two ends.

The V call is TRBV13, the J call TRBJ2-2; 7 bases map to TRBD1. The CDR3 totals 15 residues. J gave up 6 bases and V 5 bases, and 9 bases lay outside the gene matches. CDR1 is PRHDT and CDR2 is FYEKMQ in the germline V gene (reference sequence). The CDR3 DNA follows: TGTGCCAGCAGCGTCGACAGGGAAGGGTCCGGGGAGCTGTTTTTT. This gives the protein CASSVDREGSGELFF.